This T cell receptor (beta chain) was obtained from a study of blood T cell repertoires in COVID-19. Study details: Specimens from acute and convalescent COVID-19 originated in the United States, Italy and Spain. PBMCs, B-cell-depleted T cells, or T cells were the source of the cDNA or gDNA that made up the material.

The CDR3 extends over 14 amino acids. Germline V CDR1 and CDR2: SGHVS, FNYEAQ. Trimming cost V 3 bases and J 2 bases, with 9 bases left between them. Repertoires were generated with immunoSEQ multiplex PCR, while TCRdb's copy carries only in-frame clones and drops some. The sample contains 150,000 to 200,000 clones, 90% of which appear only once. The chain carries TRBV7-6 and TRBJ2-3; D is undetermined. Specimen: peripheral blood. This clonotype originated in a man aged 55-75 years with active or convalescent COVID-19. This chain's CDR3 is CASSFGLTTDTQYF. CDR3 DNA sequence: TGTGCCAGCAGCTTTGGTCTAACCACAGATACGCAGTATTTT.